These 25 T cell receptor beta chains were all obtained from the same sample, sequenced in a study of OX40 agonist ivuxolimab in advanced cancers. The assay was immunoSEQ multiplex PCR, and TCRdb's table has in-frame clones only and misses some. The sample lists fewer than 80,000 clones; just over 85% were seen once. The source material was CD4+ or CD8+ T cells sorted from blood, sampled in a trial of the OX40 agonist ivuxolimab. The receptors come from an adult with an advanced solid tumor such as melanoma, head and neck, liver or kidney cancer.

The chain links TRBV7-2 to TRBJ2-7, with a possible D match to TRBD1 (6 bases). Trimming shortened V by 3 bases and J by 0 bases, and 9 bases separated the two germline ends. This CDR3 contains 14 residues. From germline, CDR1 is SGHTA and CDR2 FQGNSA. This CDR3 reads CASSLGQISYEQYF. CDR3 sequence (DNA): TGTGCCAGCAGCTTGGGACAAATCTCCTACGAGCAGTACTTC.

The J gene is TRBJ1-3, the V gene TRBV5-1; D perhaps matches TRBD1 (6 bases). The CDR3 consists of 15 residues. Germline V gene lookup returns CDR1 SGHRS and CDR2 YFSETQ. V was shortened by 0 bases and J by 0 bases, with 7 bases between the two germline ends. CDR3 nucleotide sequence: TGCGCCAGCAGCTTGGGACAGGACTCTGGAAACACCATATATTTT. It translates to CASSLGQDSGNTIYF.

This clone was counted once. J is TRBJ2-7 and V is TRBV30; D is perhaps TRBD2 (6 bases). Trimming took 1 base from V and 2 from J, leaving 12 bases between them. The CDR3 has 14 amino acids. Germline CDR1 is GTSNPN and CDR2 is SVGIG (reference sequence). The CDR3 loop reads CAWSGRGRTYEQYF. In nucleotides, the CDR3 is TGTGCCTGGAGTGGGCGGGGAAGGACCTACGAGCAGTACTTC.

The CDR3 is CASSLVGNNQPQHF. DNA of the CDR3: TGTGCCAGCAGCTTAGTGGGCAACAATCAGCCCCAGCATTTT. This chain joins TRBV7-2 and TRBJ1-5; D unclear. V gave up 1 base and J gave up 3 bases, with 7 bases separating them. Germline loops: CDR1 SGHTA, CDR2 FQGNSA. This CDR3 spans 14 amino acids.

The chain couples TRBV18 to TRBJ1-1; D is uncertain. The V end was cut by 1 base, the J end by 4 bases, with 10 bases between. CDR3 length: 14 residues. Germline V gene lookup returns CDR1 KGHSH and CDR2 LQKENI. In DNA, the CDR3 is TGTGCCAGCTCACCACGGGATACGGCCACTGAAGCTTTCTTT. Protein: CASSPRDTATEAFF.

This clone was recorded only once. The rearrangement links TRBV5-6 to TRBJ2-7, with D possibly being TRBD2 (5 bases). CDR1 and CDR2 (germline): SGHDT, YYEEEE. This CDR3 region has 12 residues. Trimming cost V 7 bases and J 3 bases, with 11 bases left between them. CDR3 bases: TGTGCCAGCGGGCGGGTGAGCTACGAGCAGTACTTC. Protein sequence: CASGRVSYEQYF.

CDR3 sequence: CASRDSSETNEKLFF. The CDR3 nucleotides are TGTGCCAGCAGAGACTCTTCCGAAACTAATGAAAAACTGTTTTTT. The chain carries TRBV28 and TRBJ1-4; D unclear. Germline loops: CDR1 MDHEN, CDR2 SYDVKM. CDR3 length: 15 amino acids. With 6 bases removed from V and 1 base from J, the gap between germline ends came to 12 bases. Variable domain in full (rest from reference TRBV28 and TRBJ1-4): DVKVTQSSRYLVKRTGEKVFLECVQDMDHENMFWYRQDPGLGLRLIYFSYDVKMKEKGDIPEGYSVSREKKERFSLILESASTNQTSMYLCASRDSSETNEKLFFGSGTQLSVL.

This clone was observed a single time. The rearrangement joins TRBV7-2 to TRBJ2-1; D tentatively reads TRBD1 or TRBD2 (5 bases each). V was trimmed by 7 bases and J by 10 bases, leaving 11 bases between them. The CDR3 is 11 residues long. Germline V gene sequence: CDR1 SGHTA, CDR2 FQGNSA. CDR3 amino acids: CASTTRGEQFF. In nucleotides, the CDR3 is TGTGCCAGCACTACTAGGGGCGAGCAGTTCTTC.

The chain uses TRBV19 and TRBJ1-5; D is ambiguous. Trimming removed 9 bases from V and 6 bases from J, with 9 bases in between. CDR1 is LNHDA, CDR2 SQIVND, per germline (reference sequence). The length of the CDR3 is 11 residues. The CDR3 coding sequence is TGTGCCAGCAGCGATCGTCAGCCCCAGCATTTT. Translated: CASSDRQPQHF.

In this sample, this clone turned up once. The chain has TRBV19 and TRBJ2-1, with 9 bases that match TRBD2. V lost 6 bases to trimming and J lost 4 bases; unmatched junction nucleotides: 10. Germline V gene lookup returns CDR1 LNHDA and CDR2 SQIVND (reference sequence). This CDR3 has 16 residues. The CDR3, as DNA: TGTGCCAGTAGCCCTAGAGGGGCGGGAGGGTACAATGAGCAGTTCTTC. Translation: CASSPRGAGGYNEQFF.

The rearrangement links TRBV7-2 to TRBJ1-5; the D is unclear. This CDR3 contains 14 residues. Germline values: CDR1 SGHTA, CDR2 FQGNSA. V gave up 0 bases and J gave up 3 bases, with 6 bases separating them. The CDR3 protein is CASSLAGNNQPQHF. CDR3 DNA: TGTGCCAGCAGCTTAGCAGGAAACAATCAGCCCCAGCATTTT.

V is TRBV19 and J is TRBJ1-5; D remains unclear. The CDR3 is 14 residues long. V lost 5 bases to trimming and J lost 2 bases, with 10 bases between them. Germline values: CDR1 LNHDA, CDR2 SQIVND (reference sequence). The CDR3 DNA is TGTGCCAGTAGTCAAGGTTGGGGCAATCAGCCCCAGCATTTT. It encodes CASSQGWGNQPQHF.

CDR3 DNA: TGTGCCAGCAGGACTAGCGGGGACAATGAGCAGTTCTTC. Translation: CASRTSGDNEQFF. The chain uses TRBV28 and TRBJ2-1; 11 nucleotides align to TRBD2. This CDR3 is built from 13 residues. Germline CDR1 MDHEN, CDR2 SYDVKM. The V gene end was trimmed by 6 bases and the J gene end by 5 bases; junction bases not matched to a gene: 0.

This clone was found a few times. The gene calls are TRBV7-3 and TRBJ2-7; D is perhaps TRBD1 or TRBD2 (6 bases each). V lost 5 bases, J lost 6 bases, and 14 bases lay in between. Germline V gene sequence: CDR1 SGHTA, CDR2 FQGTGA. This CDR3 comprises 13 residues. The CDR3 region is CASSLNKGGEQYF. The CDR3 nucleotides read TGTGCCAGCAGCCTTAACAAGGGGGGCGAGCAGTACTTC.

The gene calls are TRBV19 and TRBJ2-3, with 11 nucleotides matching TRBD2. CDR3 length equals 16 residues. Trimming at V came to 3 bases and at J to 5 bases, leaving 7 bases not matched to a gene. Germline loops: CDR1 LNHDA, CDR2 SQIVND (reference sequence). In DNA form, the CDR3 reads TGTGCCAGTAGTATTCTAGCGGGGGGAGGCATAGATACGCAGTATTTT. It is translated as CASSILAGGGIDTQYF.

The gene calls are TRBV30 and TRBJ1-2, with D perhaps matching TRBD1 (5 bases). Germline CDR1 is GTSNPN and CDR2 is SVGIG (reference sequence). Trimming shortened V by 2 bases and J by 6 bases, and 13 bases separated the two germline ends. The CDR3 contains 13 residues. The CDR3 sequence is CAWSRTGADGYTF. The CDR3 bases are TGTGCCTGGAGTAGGACCGGGGCTGATGGCTACACCTTC.

This clone has a single count. CDR3 amino acids: CASMYRDQETQYF. The CDR3 DNA follows: TGTGCCAGCATGTACAGGGACCAAGAGACCCAGTACTTC. The chain has TRBV6-1 and TRBJ2-5, with D possibly TRBD1 on 6 matching bases. The V end was cut by 7 bases, the J end by 0 bases, with 9 bases between. Germline V CDR1 and CDR2: MNHNS, SASEGT. The CDR3 extends over 13 amino acids.

V gene TRBV5-4 combines with J gene TRBJ1-2; maybe TRBD1 (5 bases). The V gene lost 2 bases and the J gene lost 6 bases, with 20 bases spanning the gap. The CDR3 loop spans 16 amino acids. Looked up from germline, CDR1 is SGHNT and CDR2 is YYREEE (reference sequence). The CDR3 coding sequence is TGTGCCAGCAGCTTAAGGGGCCGGCCTCCTGGTGATGGCTACACCTTC. This translates into CASSLRGRPPGDGYTF.

V is TRBV11-2 and J is TRBJ1-3; no definite D call. The CDR3 covers 16 residues. Trimming removed 2 bases at V and 3 bases at J, with 14 bases between. Germline V gives CDR1 SGHAT, CDR2 FQNNGV. CDR3 in amino acids: CASSLLRSEGGNTIYF. CDR3 nucleotides: TGTGCCAGCAGCTTACTCCGTTCCGAGGGTGGAAACACCATATATTTT.

The gene calls are TRBV7-9 and TRBJ2-2; 10 bases agree with TRBD1. The junction had 4 bases not matched to a gene; V was cut back by 5 bases and J by 4 bases. The CDR3 sequence is 15 residues long. The germline V gene encodes CDR1 SEHNR and CDR2 FQNEAQ (reference sequence). The CDR3 loop is CASSIRTGGTGELFF. In nucleotides, the CDR3 is TGTGCCAGCAGCATAAGGACAGGGGGCACCGGGGAGCTGTTTTTT.

This chain uses TRBV19 with TRBJ2-7; either TRBD1 or TRBD2 may fit D (6 bases each). This CDR3 has 13 residues. V was pared by 6 bases and J by 3 bases, with 12 bases between. Germline loops: CDR1 LNHDA, CDR2 SQIVND (reference sequence). CDR3 loop: CASREGGVYEQYF. CDR3 in DNA: TGTGCCAGTAGAGAGGGGGGAGTCTACGAGCAGTACTTC.

V and J are TRBV7-2 and TRBJ2-2; 11 bases are shared with TRBD2. The ends lost 1 base at V and 2 bases at J; junction bases unmatched: 3. The CDR3 runs to 17 residues. Germline loops: CDR1 SGHTA, CDR2 FQGNSA. The CDR3 bases are TGTGCCAGCAGCTTAGGGCTAGCGGGGGGAAACACCGGGGAGCTGTTTTTT. This sequence encodes CASSLGLAGGNTGELFF. Full variable domain (remainder filled in from reference TRBV7-2 and TRBJ2-2): GAGVSQSPSNKVTEKGKDVELRCDPISGHTALYWYRQSLGQGLEFLIYFQGNSAPDKSGLPSDRFSAERTGGSVSTLTIQRTQQEDSAVYLCASSLGLAGGNTGELFFGEGSRLTVL.

This chain connects TRBV4-3 to TRBJ2-7; 9 bases agree with TRBD1. Germline assignment: CDR1 LGHNA and CDR2 YSLEER. This CDR3 spans 15 amino acids. Germline trimming cut 4 bases from V and 3 bases from J; bases unmatched to any gene: 7. CDR3 protein: CASSPRTGDIYEQYF. In DNA, the CDR3 is TGCGCCAGCAGCCCCCGGACAGGGGACATCTACGAGCAGTACTTC.

The chain carries TRBV10-3 and TRBJ2-2; 9 positions agree with TRBD1. The CDR3 consists of 15 residues. Germline-derived CDR1 and CDR2 are ENHRY and SYGVKD. Trimming removed 6 bases from V and 7 bases from J; junction bases left unmatched: 9. The CDR3 coding sequence is TGTGCCATCAGACCGGGACAGGGAAATGACGGGGAGCTGTTTTTT. It codes for CAIRPGQGNDGELFF.

The rearrangement joins TRBV6-5 to TRBJ1-2; no clear D gene. This CDR3 spans 16 amino acids. From germline, CDR1 is MNHEY and CDR2 SVGAGI. The V and J ends lost 0 bases and 4 bases respectively, with 15 bases between them. The CDR3 is CASSYSILPNAYGYTF. CDR3 bases: TGTGCCAGCAGTTACTCAATTTTACCGAACGCCTATGGCTACACCTTC.